A selection of T cell receptor beta chains follows, all from one sample in a study of blood T cell repertoires in COVID-19. Sequenced by immunoSEQ multiplex PCR; TCRdb stores in-frame clones only, minus some. The table lists 120,000 to 150,000 clones, approximately 80% of them singletons, with roughly 4.7% in the top ten. The material sequenced was peripheral blood. These receptor sequences come from a woman aged 45-59 years with acute or convalescent COVID-19. Both conserved end residues are part of each CDR3. Fields, in order: CDR3 length, J gene, clone size, V gene, D gene, CDR3 protein, CDR3 DNA. A D gene is named only where the DNA matches it firmly. Clone size is given for some rows only: seen once, a few or many times, or a class if the clone is expanded.

>15|TRBJ2-1|.|TRBV15|.
CATRDNGGRYNEQFF
TGTGCCACCAGAGATAATGGGGGCAGGTACAATGAGCAGTTCTTC
>14|TRBJ1-3|.|TRBV6-5|.
CACERFSSGNTIYF
TGTGCCTGTGAGCGATTCTCCTCTGGAAACACCATATATTTT
>18|TRBJ2-7|.|TRBV12-5|TRBD2
CASGSNPRLAGGRFEQYF
TGTGCTAGTGGTTCCAACCCCCGACTAGCGGGGGGGCGGTTCGAGCAGTACTTC
>15|TRBJ2-6|.|TRBV7-3|.
CASSFQVAGANVLTF
TGTGCCAGCAGTTTTCAGGTGGCTGGGGCCAACGTCCTGACTTTC
>13|TRBJ1-1|few|TRBV30|.
CAWSVLQNTEAFF
TGTGCCTGGAGTGTACTACAGAACACTGAAGCTTTCTTT
>14|TRBJ2-7|.|TRBV5-1|TRBD1
CASSAGTGQGEQYF
TGCGCCAGCAGCGCCGGGACAGGCCAAGGCGAGCAGTACTTC
>12|TRBJ2-1|.|TRBV7-2|TRBD2
CASSPSGGEQFF
TGTGCCAGCAGCCCTAGCGGGGGTGAGCAGTTCTTC
>13|TRBJ1-1|.|TRBV6-5|TRBD1
CASRGQGGTEAFF
TGTGCCAGCAGAGGACAGGGTGGCACTGAAGCTTTCTTT
>14|TRBJ2-7|.|TRBV5-4|.
CASSTGDSRMGQYF
TGTGCCAGCAGCACGGGGGACAGTAGAATGGGGCAGTACTTC
>13|TRBJ2-7|.|TRBV28|.
CATWGVISYEQYF
TGTGCCACTTGGGGGGTGATCTCCTACGAGCAGTACTTC
>17|TRBJ1-1|.|TRBV6-2/TRBV6-3|.
CASSYGGGGVMNTEAFF
TGTGCCAGCAGTTACGGCGGGGGAGGGGTCATGAACACTGAAGCTTTCTTT
>12|TRBJ1-1|.|TRBV28|.
CASTELGAEAFF
TGTGCCAGCACTGAACTGGGAGCTGAAGCTTTCTTT
>14|TRBJ2-5|.|TRBV2|TRBD2
CASSSTSGEETQYF
TGTGCCAGCAGCTCGACTAGCGGGGAAGAGACCCAGTACTTC
>18|TRBJ2-1|.|TRBV4-2|TRBD2
CASSQDPTSGGRYNEQFF
TGTGCCAGCAGCCAAGATCCCACTAGCGGGGGCCGATACAATGAGCAGTTCTTC
>14|TRBJ2-7|.|TRBV10-3|TRBD1
CAISLGQDPYEQYF
TGTGCCATCAGCCTTGGACAGGATCCCTACGAGCAGTACTTC
>14|TRBJ2-7|.|TRBV28|.
CASSLGGRGREQYF
TGTGCCAGCAGTTTAGGTGGGCGGGGCCGCGAGCAGTACTTC
>14|TRBJ1-1|once|TRBV5-1|.
CASSGYRVNTEAFF
TGCGCCAGCAGCGGGTACAGGGTGAACACTGAAGCTTTCTTT
>16|TRBJ2-2|.|TRBV6-6|TRBD1
CASSYSGQGRNGELFF
TGTGCCAGCAGTTACTCGGGACAGGGGAGAAACGGGGAGCTGTTTTTT
>12|TRBJ1-3|.|TRBV12-3/TRBV12-4|.
CANGGAGNTIYF
TGTGCCAACGGGGGGGCTGGAAACACCATATATTTT
>14|TRBJ1-2|.|TRBV4-3|.
CASSQDLSPYGYTF
TGCGCCAGCAGCCAAGATCTTAGTCCGTATGGCTACACCTTC
>15|TRBJ2-3|few|TRBV4-2|.
CASSQEFRGPDTQYF
TGTGCCAGCAGCCAAGAGTTCAGGGGACCAGATACGCAGTATTTT
>15|TRBJ2-3|.|TRBV20-1|TRBD1
CSASYRDRATDTQYF
TGCAGTGCTAGTTACCGGGACAGGGCCACAGATACGCAGTATTTT
>16|TRBJ1-1|.|TRBV18|.
CASSPRPGESNTEAFF
TGTGCCAGCTCACCCCGGCCGGGGGAATCGAACACTGAAGCTTTCTTT
>21|TRBJ1-4|.|TRBV23-1|TRBD1
CASSQSGQRGTGGVYNEKLFF
TGCGCCAGCAGTCAATCCGGCCAGCGAGGGACAGGGGGCGTATATAATGAAAAACTGTTTTTT